The 8 T cell receptor beta chains listed next were all sequenced from one sample in a study of PD-1 blockade in mismatch repair-deficient tumors. Method: immunoSEQ multiplex PCR; TCRdb's copy keeps in-frame clones and lacks some. Counted here are 30,000 to 40,000 clones, roughly 80% occurring once; the ten biggest clones make up about 3.3%. This sample comprised PBMCs, obtained 6 weeks after starting pembrolizumab. These receptors originate from an adult with mismatch repair-deficient cancer.

The CDR3, as DNA: TGTGCCACCAGCAGGGCCCCGGGACAGGGGTTGGGTGGCTACACCTTC. Its protein product is CATSRAPGQGLGGYTF. The chain joins TRBV15 to TRBJ1-2; 10 nucleotides align to TRBD1. The CDR3 loop spans 16 amino acids. CDR1 is LNHNV, CDR2 YYDKDF, per germline (reference sequence). Trimming removed 3 bases from V and 7 bases from J; junction bases left unmatched: 11.

The chain uses TRBV9 and TRBJ2-1, with D possibly being TRBD2 (5 bases). V dropped 3 bases and J dropped 2 bases, with 9 bases sitting between them. Looked up from germline, CDR1 is SGDLS and CDR2 is YYNGEE. The CDR3 covers 14 residues. In DNA form, the CDR3 reads TGTGCCAGCAGCGCAGCCGGGACCTACAATGAGCAGTTCTTC. Protein sequence: CASSAAGTYNEQFF.

The V and J genes are TRBV7-6 and TRBJ1-1; no clear D gene. The ends were cut back, 4 bases at V and 2 bases at J, with 8 bases in the middle. The CDR3 consists of 13 residues. The germline V gene encodes CDR1 SGHVS and CDR2 FNYEAQ. DNA for the CDR3: TGTGCCAGCAGCTACTCGGTAAACACTGAAGCTTTCTTT. It encodes CASSYSVNTEAFF.

The chain combines TRBV2 with TRBJ1-2; D is perhaps TRBD1 (6 bases). Germline CDR1 reads SNHLY; CDR2 reads FYNNEI. The CDR3 is 15 residues long. V was trimmed by 6 bases and J by 4 bases, leaving 18 bases between them. CDR3: CASRDLGTGLYGYTF. In DNA form, the CDR3 reads TGTGCCAGCAGGGACCTGGGCACAGGGCTCTATGGCTACACCTTC.

The CDR3 DNA reads as TGCGCCAGCAGCGACGCGGGAGGTTCAGATACGCAGTATTTT. It yields the protein CASSDAGGSDTQYF. The chain is built from TRBV5-1 and TRBJ2-3; TRBD2 agrees at 8 bases. The J segment lost 4 bases and the V segment lost 4 bases, leaving 5 bases of the junction unmatched. The CDR3 runs 14 residues. Germline CDR1 and CDR2: SGHRS and YFSETQ.

The chain employs TRBV18 and TRBJ1-1; D uncertain. Germline V gives CDR1 KGHSH, CDR2 LQKENI. The CDR3 is 16 residues long. V was clipped by 3 bases and J by 1 base, with 15 bases between them. Here the CDR3 reads CASSPQPGIQNTEAFF. The CDR3 DNA reads TGTGCCAGCTCACCCCAACCCGGGATACAGAACACTGAAGCTTTCTTT.

The rearrangement joins TRBV7-9 to TRBJ2-1, with D perhaps TRBD2 (6 bases). From germline, CDR1 is SEHNR and CDR2 FQNEAQ (reference sequence). This CDR3 region has 16 residues. V shed 5 bases and J shed 5 bases, with 19 bases lying between them. The CDR3 protein is CASSVLLGTGHNEQFF. The DNA for the CDR3 is TGTGCCAGCAGCGTACTACTCGGGACTGGGCACAATGAGCAGTTCTTC. The variable domain in full, completed from reference TRBV7-9 and TRBJ2-1, reads DTGVSQNPRHKITKRGQNVTFRCDPISEHNRLYWYRQTLGQGPEFLTYFQNEAQLEKSRLLSDRFSAERPKGSFSTLEIQRTEQGDSAMYLCASSVLLGTGHNEQFFGPGTRLTVL.

This clone was counted between two and nine times. V usage is TRBV2 and J usage is TRBJ2-7, with D possibly TRBD2 on 5 matching bases. V lost 0 bases to trimming and J lost 6 bases, with 9 bases between them. Per the germline V gene, CDR1 is SNHLY and CDR2 is FYNNEI. The CDR3 has 13 amino acids. The CDR3 loop reads CASSEAREGEQYF. The CDR3 coding sequence is TGTGCCAGCAGTGAAGCGCGAGAGGGCGAGCAGTACTTC.